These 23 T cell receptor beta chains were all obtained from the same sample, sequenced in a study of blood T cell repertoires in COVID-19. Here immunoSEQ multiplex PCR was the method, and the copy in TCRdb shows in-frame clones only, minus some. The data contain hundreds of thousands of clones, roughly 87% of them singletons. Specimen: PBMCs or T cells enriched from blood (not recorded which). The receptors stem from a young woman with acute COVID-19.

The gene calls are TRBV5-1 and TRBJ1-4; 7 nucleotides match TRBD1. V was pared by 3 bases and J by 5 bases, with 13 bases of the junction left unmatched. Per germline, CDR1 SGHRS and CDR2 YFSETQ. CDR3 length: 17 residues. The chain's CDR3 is CASSWQTPGQINEKLFF. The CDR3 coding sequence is TGCGCCAGCAGCTGGCAAACACCGGGACAGATAAATGAAAAACTGTTTTTT.

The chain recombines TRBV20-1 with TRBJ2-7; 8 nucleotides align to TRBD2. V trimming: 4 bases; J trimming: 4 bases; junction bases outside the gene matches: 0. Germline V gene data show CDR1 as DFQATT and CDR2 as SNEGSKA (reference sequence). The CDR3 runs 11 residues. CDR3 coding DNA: TGCAGTGCTACTAGCGGGTACGAGCAGTACTTC. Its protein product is CSATSGYEQYF.

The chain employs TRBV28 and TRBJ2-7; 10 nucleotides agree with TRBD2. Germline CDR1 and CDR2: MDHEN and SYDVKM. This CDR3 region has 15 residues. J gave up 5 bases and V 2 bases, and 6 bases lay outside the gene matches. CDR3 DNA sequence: TGTGCCAGCAGTTTAGGGGCTAGCGGGAGTCACGAGCAGTACTTC. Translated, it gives CASSLGASGSHEQYF. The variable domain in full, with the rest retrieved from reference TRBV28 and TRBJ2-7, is DVKVTQSSRYLVKRTGEKVFLECVQDMDHENMFWYRQDPGLGLRLIYFSYDVKMKEKGDIPEGYSVSREKKERFSLILESASTNQTSMYLCASSLGASGSHEQYFGPGTRLTVT.

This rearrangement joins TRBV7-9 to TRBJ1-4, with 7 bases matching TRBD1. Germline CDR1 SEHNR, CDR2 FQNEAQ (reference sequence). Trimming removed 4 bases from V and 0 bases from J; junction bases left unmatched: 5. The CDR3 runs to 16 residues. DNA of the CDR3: TGTGCCAGCAGCTCGAACAGGGGCGCAACTAATGAAAAACTGTTTTTT. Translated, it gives CASSSNRGATNEKLFF.

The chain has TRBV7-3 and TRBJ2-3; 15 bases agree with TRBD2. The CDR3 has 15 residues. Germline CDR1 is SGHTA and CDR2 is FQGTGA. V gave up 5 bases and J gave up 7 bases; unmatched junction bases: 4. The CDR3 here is CASSHGTSGGNTQYF. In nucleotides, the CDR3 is TGTGCCAGCAGCCATGGGACTAGCGGGGGGAATACGCAGTATTTT.

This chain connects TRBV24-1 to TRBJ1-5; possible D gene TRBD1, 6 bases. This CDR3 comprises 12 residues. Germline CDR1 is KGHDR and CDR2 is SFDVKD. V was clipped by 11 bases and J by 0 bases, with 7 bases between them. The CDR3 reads CAIQGSNQPQHF. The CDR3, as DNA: TGTGCCATACAGGGTAGCAATCAGCCCCAGCATTTT.

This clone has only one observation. In nucleotides, the CDR3 is TGTGCCACCTCTCCGCCCCCACAGGGGGGTGAAAAACTGTTTTTT. Its translation: CATSPPPQGGEKLFF. The V and J genes are TRBV28 and TRBJ1-4, with 8 bases aligning to TRBD1. The ends lost 10 bases at V and 7 bases at J; junction bases unmatched: 14. The CDR3 runs to 15 residues. CDR1 and CDR2 (germline): MDHEN, SYDVKM.

CDR3 DNA sequence: TGTGCCAGCAGCCCACTAGGGGGCAGCGACAATGAGCAGTTCTTC. Translating gives CASSPLGGSDNEQFF. The chain carries TRBV5-6 and TRBJ2-1, with TRBD1 matching 7 bases. The CDR3 totals 15 residues. V was pared by 4 bases and J by 5 bases, with 9 bases of the junction left unmatched. Germline lookup yields CDR1 SGHDT and CDR2 YYEEEE.

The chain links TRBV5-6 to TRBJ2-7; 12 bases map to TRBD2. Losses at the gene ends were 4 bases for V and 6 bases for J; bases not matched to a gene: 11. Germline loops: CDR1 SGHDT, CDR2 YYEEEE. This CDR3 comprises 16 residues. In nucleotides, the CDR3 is TGTGCCAGCAGCCCACGACCGGGACTAGCGGGTCTCGAGCAGTACTTC. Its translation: CASSPRPGLAGLEQYF.

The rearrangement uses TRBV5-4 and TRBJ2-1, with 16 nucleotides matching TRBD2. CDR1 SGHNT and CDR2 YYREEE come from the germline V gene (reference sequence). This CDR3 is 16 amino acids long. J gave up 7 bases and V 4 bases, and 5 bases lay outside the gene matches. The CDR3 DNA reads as TGTGCCAGCAGCCGGGGACTAGCGGGAGGGGTTAATGAGCAGTTCTTC. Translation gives CASSRGLAGGVNEQFF.

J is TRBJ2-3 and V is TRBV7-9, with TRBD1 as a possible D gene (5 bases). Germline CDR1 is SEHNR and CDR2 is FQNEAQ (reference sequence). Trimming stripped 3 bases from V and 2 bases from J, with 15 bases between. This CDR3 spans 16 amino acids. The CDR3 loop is CASSLSRDTPTDTQYF. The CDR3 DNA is TGTGCCAGCAGCTTGAGCAGGGATACTCCCACAGATACGCAGTATTTT.

The CDR3 loop reads CASSPTGEGSYEQYF. The CDR3 DNA reads as TGTGCCAGCAGCCCGACGGGGGAGGGGTCCTACGAGCAGTACTTC. V gene TRBV4-2 combines with J gene TRBJ2-7; 7 bases align to TRBD2. Germline CDR1 reads LGHNA; CDR2 reads YNFKEQ. This CDR3 region has 15 residues. J gave up 1 base and V 4 bases, and 7 bases lay outside the gene matches.

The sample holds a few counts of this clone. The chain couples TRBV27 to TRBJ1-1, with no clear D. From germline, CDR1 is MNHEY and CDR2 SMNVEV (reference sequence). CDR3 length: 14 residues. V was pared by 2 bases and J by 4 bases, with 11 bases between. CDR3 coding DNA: TGTGCCAGCAGTTTAAACTGGGCAATCACTGAAGCTTTCTTT. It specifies CASSLNWAITEAFF.

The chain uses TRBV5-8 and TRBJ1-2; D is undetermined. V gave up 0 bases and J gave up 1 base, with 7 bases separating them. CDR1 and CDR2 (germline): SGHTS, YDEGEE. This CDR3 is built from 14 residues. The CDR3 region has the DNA TGTGCCAGCAGCTTGGGGTACAGTAACTATGGCTACACCTTC. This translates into CASSLGYSNYGYTF.

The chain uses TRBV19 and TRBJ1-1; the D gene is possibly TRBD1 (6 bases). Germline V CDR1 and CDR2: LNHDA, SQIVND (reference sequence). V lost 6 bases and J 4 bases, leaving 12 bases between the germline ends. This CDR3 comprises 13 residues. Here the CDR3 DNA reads TGTGCCAGTAGACATACAGGGAGCACTGAAGCTTTCTTT. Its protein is CASRHTGSTEAFF.

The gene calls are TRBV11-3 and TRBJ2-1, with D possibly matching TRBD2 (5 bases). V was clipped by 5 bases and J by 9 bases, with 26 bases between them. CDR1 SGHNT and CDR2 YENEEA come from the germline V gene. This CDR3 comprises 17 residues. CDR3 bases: TGTGCCAGCAGCCCCCCGAGCGGAGTAGGATCCTCAGGTGAGCAGTTCTTC. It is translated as CASSPPSGVGSSGEQFF.

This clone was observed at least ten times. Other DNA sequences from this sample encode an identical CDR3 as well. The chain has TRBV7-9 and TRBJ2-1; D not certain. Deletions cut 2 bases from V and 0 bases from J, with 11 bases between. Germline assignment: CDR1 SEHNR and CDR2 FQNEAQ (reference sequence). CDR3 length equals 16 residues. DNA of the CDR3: TGTGCCAGCAGCTTACTCGACACAAGCTCCTACAATGAGCAGTTCTTC. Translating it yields CASSLLDTSSYNEQFF.

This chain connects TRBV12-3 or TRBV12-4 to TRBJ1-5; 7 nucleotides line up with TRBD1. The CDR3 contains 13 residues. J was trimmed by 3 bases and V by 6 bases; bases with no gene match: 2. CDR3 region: CASRQGLNQPQHF. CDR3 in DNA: TGTGCCAGCAGACAGGGGCTCAATCAGCCCCAGCATTTT.

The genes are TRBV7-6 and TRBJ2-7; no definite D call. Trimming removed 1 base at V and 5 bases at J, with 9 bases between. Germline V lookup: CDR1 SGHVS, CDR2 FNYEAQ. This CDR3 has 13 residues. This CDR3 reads CASSLEQPDEQYF. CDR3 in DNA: TGTGCCAGCAGCTTAGAACAGCCGGACGAGCAGTACTTC.

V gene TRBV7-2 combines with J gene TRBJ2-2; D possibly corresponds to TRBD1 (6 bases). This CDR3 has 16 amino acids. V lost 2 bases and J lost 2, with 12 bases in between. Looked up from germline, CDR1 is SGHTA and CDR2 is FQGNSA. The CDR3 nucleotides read TGTGCCAGCAGCTTAATTGGGGGCGGTAACACCGGGGAGCTGTTTTTT. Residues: CASSLIGGGNTGELFF.

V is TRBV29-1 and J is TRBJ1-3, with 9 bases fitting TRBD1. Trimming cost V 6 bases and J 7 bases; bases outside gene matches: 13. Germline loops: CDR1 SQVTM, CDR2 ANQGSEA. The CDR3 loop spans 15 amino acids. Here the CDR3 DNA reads TGCAGCGTCCCAATAAACAGGGGGCGCGGGAACACCATATATTTT. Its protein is CSVPINRGRGNTIYF.

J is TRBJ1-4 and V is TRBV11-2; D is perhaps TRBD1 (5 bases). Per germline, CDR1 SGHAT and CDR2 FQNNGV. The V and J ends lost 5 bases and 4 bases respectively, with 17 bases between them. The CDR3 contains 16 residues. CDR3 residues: CASSAGRAGGNEKLFF. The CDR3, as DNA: TGTGCCAGCAGCGCGGGACGGGCCGGGGGTAATGAAAAACTGTTTTTT.

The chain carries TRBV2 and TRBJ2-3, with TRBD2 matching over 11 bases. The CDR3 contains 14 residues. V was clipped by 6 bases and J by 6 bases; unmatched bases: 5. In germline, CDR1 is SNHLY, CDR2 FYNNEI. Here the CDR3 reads CASRGTSGGDTQYF. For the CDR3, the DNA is TGTGCCAGCAGGGGGACTAGCGGTGGGGATACGCAGTATTTT.